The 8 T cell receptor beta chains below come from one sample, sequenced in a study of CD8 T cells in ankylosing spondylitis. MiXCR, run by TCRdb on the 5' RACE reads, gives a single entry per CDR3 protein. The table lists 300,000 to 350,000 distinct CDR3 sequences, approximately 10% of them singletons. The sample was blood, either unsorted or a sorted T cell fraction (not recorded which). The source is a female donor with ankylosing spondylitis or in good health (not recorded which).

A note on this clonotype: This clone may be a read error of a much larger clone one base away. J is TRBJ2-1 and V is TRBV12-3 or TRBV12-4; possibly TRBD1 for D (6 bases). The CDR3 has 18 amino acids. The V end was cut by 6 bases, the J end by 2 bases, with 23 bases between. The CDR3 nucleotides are TGTGCCAGCAGGCTGGACCGGCCGGGACATAAAACCTACAATGAGCAGTTCTTC. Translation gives CASRLDRPGHKTYNEQFF.

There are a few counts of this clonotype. The CDR3, as DNA: TGTGCCAGCAGCTTTTTGGCGGCCTTAGCGGGAGTAGACGAGCAGTACTTC. Translated: CASSFLAALAGVDEQYF. The rearrangement uses TRBV7-2 and TRBJ2-7; TRBD2 agrees at 9 bases. Germline CDR1 SGHTA, CDR2 FQGNSA. The CDR3 is 17 amino acids. V gave up 3 bases and J gave up 5 bases; unmatched junction bases: 14. Variable domain in full (rest from reference TRBV7-2 and TRBJ2-7): GAGVSQSPSNKVTEKGKDVELRCDPISGHTALYWYRQSLGQGLEFLIYFQGNSAPDKSGLPSDRFSAERTGGSVSTLTIQRTQQEDSAVYLCASSFLAALAGVDEQYFGPGTRLTVT.

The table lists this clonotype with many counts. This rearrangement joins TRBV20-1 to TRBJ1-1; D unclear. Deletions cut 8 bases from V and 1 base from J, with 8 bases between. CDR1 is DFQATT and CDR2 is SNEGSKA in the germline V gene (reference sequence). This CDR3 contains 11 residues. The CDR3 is CSPPKNTEAFF. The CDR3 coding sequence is TGCAGTCCTCCCAAGAACACTGAAGCTTTCTTT.

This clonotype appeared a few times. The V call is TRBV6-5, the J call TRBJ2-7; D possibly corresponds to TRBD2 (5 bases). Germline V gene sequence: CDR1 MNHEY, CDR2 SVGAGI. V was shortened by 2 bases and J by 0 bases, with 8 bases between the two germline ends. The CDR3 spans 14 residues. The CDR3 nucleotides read TGTGCCAGCAGTTACGAGGGCGGCTCCTACGAGCAGTACTTC. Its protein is CASSYEGGSYEQYF.

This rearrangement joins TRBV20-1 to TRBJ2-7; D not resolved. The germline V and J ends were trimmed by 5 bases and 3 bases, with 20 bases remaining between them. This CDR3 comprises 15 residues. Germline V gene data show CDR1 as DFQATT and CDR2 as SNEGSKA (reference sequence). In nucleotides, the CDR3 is TGCAGTGCTCACCTGACTGGGCTCCCCCTCTACGAGCAGTACTTC. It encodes CSAHLTGLPLYEQYF.

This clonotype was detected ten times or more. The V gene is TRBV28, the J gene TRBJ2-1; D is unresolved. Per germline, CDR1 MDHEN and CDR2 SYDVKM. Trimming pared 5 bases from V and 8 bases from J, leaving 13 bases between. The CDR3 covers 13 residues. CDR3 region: CASSPSVWHEQFF. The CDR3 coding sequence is TGTGCCAGCAGTCCCTCCGTGTGGCATGAGCAGTTCTTC.

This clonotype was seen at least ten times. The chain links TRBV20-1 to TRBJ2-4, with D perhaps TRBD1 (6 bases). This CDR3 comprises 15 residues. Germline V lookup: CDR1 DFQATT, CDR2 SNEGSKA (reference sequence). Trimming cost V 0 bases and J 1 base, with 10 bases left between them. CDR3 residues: CSARDIQGAKNIQYF. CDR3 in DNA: TGCAGTGCTAGAGATATTCAGGGGGCCAAAAACATTCAGTACTTC.

As DNA, the CDR3 is TGTGCCAGCAGCTTACTAGCTAGCGGGAGGGGAGTGAGCACAGATACGCAGTATTTT. The encoded protein is CASSLLASGRGVSTDTQYF. The chain has TRBV7-6 and TRBJ2-3, with TRBD2 matching over 12 bases. The CDR3 runs to 19 residues. V was pared by 2 bases and J by 0 bases, with 9 bases of the junction left unmatched. Germline lookup yields CDR1 SGHVS and CDR2 FNYEAQ.